This is a list of T cell receptor beta chains from one sample in a study of T cell responses to AZD1222 COVID-19 vaccine. Only in-frame clones appear in the TCRdb table, and some are missing; sequencing was by immunoSEQ multiplex PCR. Counted here are 95,000 to 150,000 clones, around 87% occurring once; the ten biggest clones make up approximately 3.1%. The input for sequencing was peripheral blood, taken on day 0 of AZD1222 vaccination. The receptors here all came from an adult in good health. Each CDR3 is given with its conserved first and last residue. A D gene is named only where the DNA matches it firmly. Clone size is shown for a subset of rows, as once, few, many or a class of expanded clone.

V	size	J	D	CDR3	DNA
TRBV4-3	NA	TRBJ2-7	TRBD2	CASSQDSLRLAGESISSYEQYF	TGCGCCAGCAGCCAAGATAGTTTGAGACTAGCGGGAGAATCTATTAGCTCCTACGAGCAGTACTTC
TRBV5-1	NA	TRBJ2-1	NA	CASSLDGWNEQFF	TGCGCCAGCAGCTTGGACGGCTGGAATGAGCAGTTCTTC
TRBV28	NA	TRBJ1-4	NA	CASSRRTAYPNEKLFF	TGTGCCAGCAGCCGCCGGACAGCATACCCCAATGAAAAACTGTTTTTT
TRBV7-3	few	TRBJ2-3	TRBD1	CASSKDRVGADTQYF	TGTGCCAGCAGCAAGGACAGGGTCGGGGCAGATACGCAGTATTTT
TRBV5-1	NA	TRBJ2-5	TRBD2	CASSLSLAGGPGQETQYF	TGCGCCAGCAGCTTGTCCCTAGCGGGGGGGCCGGGCCAAGAGACCCAGTACTTC
TRBV7-3	NA	TRBJ2-2	NA	CASSFRRTFNTGELFF	TGTGCCAGCAGCTTCCGGAGGACTTTTAACACCGGGGAGCTGTTTTTT
TRBV4-3	NA	TRBJ2-2	NA	CASSLRFPGELFF	TGCGCCAGCAGCCTCCGGTTCCCCGGGGAGCTGTTTTTT
TRBV25-1	NA	TRBJ2-7	NA	CASSLYGSSYEQYF	TGTGCCAGCAGTCTGTACGGGAGCTCCTACGAGCAGTACTTC
TRBV19	NA	TRBJ1-6	TRBD1	CASSIPGQGGSPLHF	TGTGCCAGTAGTATCCCGGGACAGGGGGGTTCACCCCTCCACTTT
TRBV5-6	NA	TRBJ2-1	TRBD2	CASSPRRLAGREQFF	TGTGCCAGCAGCCCTAGAAGGCTAGCGGGTAGGGAGCAGTTCTTC
TRBV27	NA	TRBJ2-7	NA	CASSLEGVRTDEQYF	TGTGCCAGCAGCCTGGAGGGGGTTCGTACGGACGAGCAGTACTTC
TRBV28	NA	TRBJ2-3	NA	CASRGQGSTDTQYF	TGTGCCAGCAGAGGGCAGGGGAGCACAGATACGCAGTATTTT
TRBV7-3	NA	TRBJ2-5	TRBD2	CASSSRGPTSGGAETQYF	TGTGCCAGCAGCTCGAGGGGCCCGACTAGCGGGGGGGCCGAGACCCAGTACTTC
TRBV5-1	NA	TRBJ1-1	NA	CASAGPTEAFF	TGCGCCAGCGCTGGGCCCACTGAAGCTTTCTTT
TRBV19	NA	TRBJ1-6	NA	CASNEFFNSPLHF	TGTGCCAGTAACGAGTTTTTTAATTCACCCCTCCACTTT
TRBV4-1	NA	TRBJ1-3	TRBD1	CASSQDRGPGNTIYF	TGCGCCAGCAGCCAAGACAGGGGGCCTGGAAACACCATATATTTT
TRBV20-1	NA	TRBJ2-4	NA	CSVLAKNIQYF	TGCAGTGTTCTAGCCAAAAACATTCAGTACTTC
TRBV11-2	once	TRBJ1-6	NA	CASSPNRVSYNSPLHF	TGTGCCAGCAGCCCCAACAGGGTCTCCTATAATTCACCCCTCCACTTT
TRBV7-3	NA	TRBJ1-6	NA	CASSLMGVNSPLHF	TGTGCCAGCAGCTTAATGGGTGTTAATTCACCCCTCCACTTT
TRBV9	NA	TRBJ2-5	TRBD1	CASSPPGTGEETQYF	TGTGCCAGCAGCCCACCCGGGACAGGGGAAGAGACCCAGTACTTC
TRBV19	NA	TRBJ1-1	NA	CASSIDRGWFAEAFF	TGTGCCAGTAGTATAGATCGAGGATGGTTCGCTGAAGCTTTCTTT
TRBV19	NA	TRBJ2-5	NA	CASSIDHAGPVQYF	TGTGCCAGTAGTATCGACCACGCGGGACCGGTCCAGTACTTC
TRBV24-1	NA	TRBJ2-2	TRBD2	CATTASGRANTGELFF	TGTGCCACCACAGCTAGCGGGAGGGCGAACACCGGGGAGCTGTTTTTT
TRBV5-4	NA	TRBJ2-5	TRBD1	CASSLTGVETQYF	TGTGCCAGCAGCTTGACAGGGGTAGAGACCCAGTACTTC
TRBV7-3	NA	TRBJ2-3	NA	CASSPTLADTQYF	TGTGCCAGCAGCCCAACACTCGCGGATACGCAGTATTTT
TRBV9	NA	TRBJ1-1	TRBD1	CASSSPGQGVMNTEAFF	TGTGCCAGCAGCTCTCCTGGACAGGGGGTGATGAACACTGAAGCTTTCTTT
TRBV5-1	NA	TRBJ2-5	NA	CASSLTVQETQYF	TGCGCCAGCAGCTTGACAGTCCAAGAGACCCAGTACTTC
TRBV19	few	TRBJ2-7	TRBD1	CASSDRDYEQYF	TGTGCCAGTAGTGACAGGGACTACGAGCAGTACTTC
TRBV6-5	NA	TRBJ1-5	NA	CASRRGAGSNQPQHF	TGTGCCAGCAGGAGGGGGGCAGGGAGCAATCAGCCCCAGCATTTT
TRBV5-6	NA	TRBJ2-2	NA	CASTRPGELFF	TGTGCCAGCACCCGGCCCGGGGAGCTGTTTTTT
TRBV19	few	TRBJ1-2	TRBD1	CASSMEGQPYGYTF	TGTGCCAGTAGTATGGAGGGACAGCCTTATGGCTACACCTTC
TRBV24-1	once	TRBJ1-4	NA	CATSDGGGSNEKLFF	TGTGCCACCAGTGATGGAGGGGGATCTAATGAAAAACTGTTTTTT
TRBV7-2	NA	TRBJ2-1	NA	CASSSPSGPNEQFF	TGTGCCAGCAGCTCCCCCTCGGGACCTAATGAGCAGTTCTTC
TRBV21-1	NA	TRBJ1-1	NA	CASSKVGQGNTEAFF	NA
TRBV2	NA	TRBJ1-4	NA	CASRIGAEKLFF	TGTGCCAGCAGGATTGGGGCTGAAAAACTGTTTTTT
TRBV12-3/TRBV12-4	NA	TRBJ2-7	TRBD2	CASSYVSGGEQYF	TGTGCCAGCAGTTATGTCTCGGGGGGCGAGCAGTACTTC
TRBV27	NA	TRBJ2-2	NA	CASSLSGNTGELFF	TGTGCCAGCAGTTTAAGCGGGAACACCGGGGAGCTGTTTTTT
TRBV10-2	NA	TRBJ2-1	TRBD2	CASSPSGGAYNEQFF	TGCGCCAGCAGTCCTAGCGGGGGGGCCTACAATGAGCAGTTCTTC
TRBV28	NA	TRBJ1-5	NA	CASSFVRGPNQPQHF	TGTGCCAGCAGTTTCGTCCGGGGCCCCAATCAGCCCCAGCATTTT
TRBV29-1	NA	TRBJ1-2	TRBD1	CSVDRVGIGGYTF	TGCAGCGTCGACAGGGTGGGAATAGGTGGCTACACCTTC
TRBV27	NA	TRBJ1-6	TRBD1	CASSSGTGGSPLHF	TGTGCCAGCAGTTCCGGGACAGGGGGATCACCCCTCCACTTT
TRBV7-2	NA	TRBJ2-1	NA	CASSPKGGAPYNEQFF	TGTGCCAGCAGCCCGAAAGGGGGGGCCCCCTACAATGAGCAGTTCTTC
TRBV10-3	NA	TRBJ1-3	NA	CAISGNLGNSGNTIYF	TGTGCCATCAGTGGCAACCTTGGCAACTCTGGAAACACCATATATTTT
TRBV9	NA	TRBJ1-1	NA	CASSADWNTEAFF	TGTGCCAGCAGCGCCGACTGGAACACTGAAGCTTTCTTT